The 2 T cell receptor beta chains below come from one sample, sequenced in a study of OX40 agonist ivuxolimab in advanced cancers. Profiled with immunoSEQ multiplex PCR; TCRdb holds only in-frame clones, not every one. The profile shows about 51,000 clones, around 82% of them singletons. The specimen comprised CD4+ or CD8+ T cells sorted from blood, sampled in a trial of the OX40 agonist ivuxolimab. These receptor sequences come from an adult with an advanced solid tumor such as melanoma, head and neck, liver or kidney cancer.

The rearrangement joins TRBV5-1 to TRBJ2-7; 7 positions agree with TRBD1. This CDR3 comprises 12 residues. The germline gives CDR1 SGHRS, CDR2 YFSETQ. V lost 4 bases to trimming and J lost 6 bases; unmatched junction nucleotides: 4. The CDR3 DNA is TGCGCCAGCAGCCCCGGGACAGCCGAGCAGTACTTC. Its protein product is CASSPGTAEQYF.

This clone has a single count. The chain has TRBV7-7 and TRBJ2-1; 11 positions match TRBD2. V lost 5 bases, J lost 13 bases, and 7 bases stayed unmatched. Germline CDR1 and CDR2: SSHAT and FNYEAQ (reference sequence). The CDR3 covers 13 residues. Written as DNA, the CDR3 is TGTGCCAGCAGCCTCACTAGCGGGGGCCCCCAGTTCTTC. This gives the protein CASSLTSGGPQFF. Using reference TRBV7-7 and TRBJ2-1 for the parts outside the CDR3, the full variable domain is GAGVSQSPRYKVTKRGQDVTLRCDPISSHATLYWYQQALGQGPEFLTYFNYEAQPDKSGLPSDRFSAERPEGSISTLTIQRTEQRDSAMYRCASSLTSGGPQFFGPGTRLTVL.